One sample yielded the 5 T cell receptor beta chains listed below, sequenced in a study of cytomegalovirus exposure and HLA in healthy donors. PCR employed 60 Vbeta and 13 Jbeta primers. Generated by immunoSEQ multiplex PCR, the TCRdb table keeps only in-frame clones and is missing some. The sample lists tens of thousands of clones; approximately 81% were seen once. Sequencing was done on a sample of PBMCs. The receptor set was obtained from a woman in her late teens or twenties in good health and CMV-seronegative.

The chain uses TRBV5-1 and TRBJ2-7; D is perhaps TRBD2 (5 bases). Germline loops: CDR1 SGHRS, CDR2 YFSETQ. This CDR3 region has 14 residues. The germline V and J ends were trimmed by 0 bases and 6 bases, with 13 bases remaining between them. CDR3 region: CASSLDGSPREQYF. The CDR3 region has the DNA TGCGCCAGCAGCTTGGATGGGAGTCCCCGCGAGCAGTACTTC.

The sample holds one count of this clone. CDR3: CASSGDMTYEQYF. CDR3 nucleotides: TGTGCCAGCAGTGGGGACATGACCTACGAGCAGTACTTC. This chain connects TRBV2 to TRBJ2-7; a possible D gene is TRBD1 (6 bases). Germline lookup yields CDR1 SNHLY and CDR2 FYNNEI. This CDR3 spans 13 amino acids. Trimming pared 4 bases from V and 2 bases from J, leaving 9 bases between.

The J gene is TRBJ2-1, the V gene TRBV6-4; 10 bases are shared with TRBD1. The V gene end was trimmed by 6 bases and the J gene end by 3 bases; junction bases not matched to a gene: 2. Germline V gene data show CDR1 as MRHNA and CDR2 as SNTAGT. This CDR3 spans 14 amino acids. CDR3 protein: CASSGTGDYNEQFF. Written as DNA, the CDR3 is TGTGCCAGCAGCGGGACAGGGGACTACAATGAGCAGTTCTTC.

The chain joins TRBV6-1 to TRBJ2-3, with 8 bases lining up with TRBD2. The CDR3 runs 15 residues. Germline-derived CDR1 and CDR2 are MNHNS and SASEGT. V lost 7 bases and J lost 2; bases outside the gene matches: 8. The CDR3 region has the DNA TGTGCCAGCAAACCCGCGGGAGGTCACACAGATACGCAGTATTTT. It specifies CASKPAGGHTDTQYF.

The chain links TRBV27 to TRBJ2-7; TRBD1 might be the D (6 bases). The CDR3 has 19 amino acids. Trimming pared 0 bases from V and 2 bases from J, leaving 23 bases between. CDR1 and CDR2 from the germline V gene are MNHEY and SMNVEV (reference sequence). Here the CDR3 reads CASSLSRSSRSRGPYEQYF. CDR3 sequence (DNA): TGTGCCAGCAGTTTATCACGGTCGTCCCGGTCCAGGGGACCCTACGAGCAGTACTTC.